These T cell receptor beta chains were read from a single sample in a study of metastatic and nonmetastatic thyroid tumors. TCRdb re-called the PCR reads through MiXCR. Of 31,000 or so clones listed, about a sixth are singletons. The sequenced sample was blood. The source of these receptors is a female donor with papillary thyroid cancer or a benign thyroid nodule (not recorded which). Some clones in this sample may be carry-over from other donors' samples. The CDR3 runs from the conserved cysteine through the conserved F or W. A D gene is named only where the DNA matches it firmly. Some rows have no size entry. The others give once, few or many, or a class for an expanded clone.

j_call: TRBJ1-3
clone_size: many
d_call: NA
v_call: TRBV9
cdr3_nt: TGTGCCAGCAGCGTAGGGTGGGGGGGATCGCTCGGAAACACCATATATTTT
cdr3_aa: CASSVGWGGSLGNTIYF

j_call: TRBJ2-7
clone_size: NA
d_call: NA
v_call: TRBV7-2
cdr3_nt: TGTGCCAGCAGCACAGCTTCGGTGAATTTGTACGAGCAGTACTTC
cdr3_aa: CASSTASVNLYEQYF

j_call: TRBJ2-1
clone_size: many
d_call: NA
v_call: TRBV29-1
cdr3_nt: TGCAGCGGAGTCGAGGGTGGATCCTACAATGAGCAGTTCTTC
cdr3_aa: CSGVEGGSYNEQFF

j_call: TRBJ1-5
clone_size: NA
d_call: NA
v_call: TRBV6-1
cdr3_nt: TGTGCCAGCATTGTGGTGGTAGGACAGCCCCAGCATTTT
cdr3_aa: CASIVVVGQPQHF

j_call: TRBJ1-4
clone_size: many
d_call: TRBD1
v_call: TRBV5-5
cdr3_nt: TGTGCCAGCAGCCACCGGACAGGGGGCATGACTAATGAAAAACTGTTTTTT
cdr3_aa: CASSHRTGGMTNEKLFF

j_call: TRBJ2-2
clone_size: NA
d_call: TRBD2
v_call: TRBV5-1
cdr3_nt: TGCGCCAGCAGCTTGTCACCTGTGGCTAGCGGAAACACCGGGGAGCTGTTTTTT
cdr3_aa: CASSLSPVASGNTGELFF

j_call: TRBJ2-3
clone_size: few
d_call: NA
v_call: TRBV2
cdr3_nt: TGTGCCAGCAGTCAAGAGGTAATGGCAGATACGCAGTATTTT
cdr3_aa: CASSQEVMADTQYF

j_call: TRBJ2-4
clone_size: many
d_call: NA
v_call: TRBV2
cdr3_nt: TGTGCCAGCAGTGGTCTGGAGGAATGGGCCAAAAACATTCAGTACTTC
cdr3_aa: CASSGLEEWAKNIQYF

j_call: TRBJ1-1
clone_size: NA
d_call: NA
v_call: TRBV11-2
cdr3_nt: TGTGCCAGCAGACTGGACATGGGGTCAATTAAGGACACTGAAGCTTTCTTT
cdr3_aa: CASRLDMGSIKDTEAFF

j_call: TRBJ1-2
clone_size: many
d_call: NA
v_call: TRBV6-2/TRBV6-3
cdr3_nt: TGTGCCAGCAGTTGGCCCTCCGACAGCGCCGGGGGCTACACCTTC
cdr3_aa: CASSWPSDSAGGYTF

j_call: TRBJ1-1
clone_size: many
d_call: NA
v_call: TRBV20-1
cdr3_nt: TGCAGTGCTAGAGTGGGGAACCTTAAGACTGAAGCTTTCTTT
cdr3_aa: CSARVGNLKTEAFF

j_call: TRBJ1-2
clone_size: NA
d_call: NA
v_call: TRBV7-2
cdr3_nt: TGTGCCAGCAGCCGCGAAGGGGCGGGGGACTATGGCTACACCTTC
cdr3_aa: CASSREGAGDYGYTF

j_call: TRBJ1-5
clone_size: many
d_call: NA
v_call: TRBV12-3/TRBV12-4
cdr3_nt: TGTGCCAGCAGTTTGAATCGTAATCAGCCCCAGCATTTT
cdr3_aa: CASSLNRNQPQHF

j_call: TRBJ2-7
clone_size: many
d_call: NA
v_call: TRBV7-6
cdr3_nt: TGTGCCAGCGGAGCGGCCTCCTACGAGCAGTACTTC
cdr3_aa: CASGAASYEQYF

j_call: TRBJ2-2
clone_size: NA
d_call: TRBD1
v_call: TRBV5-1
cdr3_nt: TGCGCCAGCCAACGTGTACAGGGGGCTTCTGGCACCGGGGAGCTGTTTTTT
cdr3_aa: CASQRVQGASGTGELFF

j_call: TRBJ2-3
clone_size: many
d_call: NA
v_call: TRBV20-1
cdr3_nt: TGCAGTGCTCTGGACAACCATATAATAGCGGATACGCAGTATTTT
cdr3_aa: CSALDNHIIADTQYF

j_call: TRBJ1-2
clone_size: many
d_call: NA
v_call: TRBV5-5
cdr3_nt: TGTGCCAGCAGCTTGGAGCTGGACTATGGCTACACCTTC
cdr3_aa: CASSLELDYGYTF

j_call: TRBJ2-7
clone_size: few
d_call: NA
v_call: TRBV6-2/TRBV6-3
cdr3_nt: TGTGCCAGCAGTCCCGACGGTTCACATTACGAGCAGTACTTC
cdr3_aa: CASSPDGSHYEQYF

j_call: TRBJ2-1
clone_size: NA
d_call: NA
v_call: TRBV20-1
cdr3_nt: TGCAGAGATAGAGAGGGAGCGAATGAGCAGTTCTTC
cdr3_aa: CRDREGANEQFF

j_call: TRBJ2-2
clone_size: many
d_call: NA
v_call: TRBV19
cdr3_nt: TGTGCCAGTAGTATAGCTTTGACGGGATTCAGGACCGGGGAGCTGTTTTTT
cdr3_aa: CASSIALTGFRTGELFF

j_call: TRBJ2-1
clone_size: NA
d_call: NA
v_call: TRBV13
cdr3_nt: TGTGCCAGCAGCTTATTTGGGGGGTGGCCTTCGGGGCAGTTCTTC
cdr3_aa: CASSLFGGWPSGQFF

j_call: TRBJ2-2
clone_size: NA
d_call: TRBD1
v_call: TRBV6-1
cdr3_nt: TGTGCCAGCACCGGGGACAGTGGAATCTCCGGGGATCTGTTTTTT
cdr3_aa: CASTGDSGISGDLFF

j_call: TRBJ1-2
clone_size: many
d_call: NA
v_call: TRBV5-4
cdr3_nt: TGTGCCAGCGTCGGGGACGCCGCTAACTATGGCTACACCTTC
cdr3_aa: CASVGDAANYGYTF

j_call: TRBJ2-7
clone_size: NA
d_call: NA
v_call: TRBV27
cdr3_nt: TGTGCCAGCAGCCAAGAAGGGGGGGGCGAGCAGTACTTC
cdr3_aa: CASSQEGGGEQYF

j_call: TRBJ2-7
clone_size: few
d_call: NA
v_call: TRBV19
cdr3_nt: TGTGCCAGTAGTATAGCGACGGCCTACGAGCAGTACTTC
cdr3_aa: CASSIATAYEQYF

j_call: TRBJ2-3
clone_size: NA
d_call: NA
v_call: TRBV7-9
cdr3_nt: TGTTCCAGCAGCCCCAGGGGTTCTGATACGCAGTATTTT
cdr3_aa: CSSSPRGSDTQYF

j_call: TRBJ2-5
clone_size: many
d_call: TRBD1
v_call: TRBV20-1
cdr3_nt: TGCAGTGCCAACGACAGGGAACAAGAGACCCAGTACTTC
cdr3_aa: CSANDREQETQYF

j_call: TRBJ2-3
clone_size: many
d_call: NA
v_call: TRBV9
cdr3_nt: TGTGCCAGCACCAAGGGGAGGACTCAAGATAATACGCAGTATTTT
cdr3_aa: CASTKGRTQDNTQYF

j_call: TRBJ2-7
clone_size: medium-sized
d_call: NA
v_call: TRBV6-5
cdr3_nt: TGTGCCAGCAGTTACAACAGGGAACGCTACGAGCAGTACTTC
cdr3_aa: CASSYNRERYEQYF

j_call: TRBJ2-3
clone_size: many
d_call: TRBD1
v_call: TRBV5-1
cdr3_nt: TGCGCCAGCAGCTTGGCGACAGGGGAAACAGATACGCAGTATTTT
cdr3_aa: CASSLATGETDTQYF

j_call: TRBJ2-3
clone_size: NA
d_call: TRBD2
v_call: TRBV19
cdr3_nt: TGTGCCAGTACCCCCCTCGGACTAGCGGGAGGGGCAGATACGCAGTATTTT
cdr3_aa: CASTPLGLAGGADTQYF

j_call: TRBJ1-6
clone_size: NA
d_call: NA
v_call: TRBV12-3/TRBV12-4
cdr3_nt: TGTGCCAGCCTGTGGGGGGCGCCTTCACCCCTCCACTTT
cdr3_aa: CASLWGAPSPLHF

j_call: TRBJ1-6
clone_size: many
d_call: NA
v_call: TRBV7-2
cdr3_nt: TGTGCCAGCAGCTTAGCGCCAGGGAACAGCTCACCCCTCCACTTT
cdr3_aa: CASSLAPGNSSPLHF

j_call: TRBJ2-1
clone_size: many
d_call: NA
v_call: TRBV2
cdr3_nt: TGTGCCAGCAGTGCGTACAATGAGCAGTTCTTC
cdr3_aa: CASSAYNEQFF

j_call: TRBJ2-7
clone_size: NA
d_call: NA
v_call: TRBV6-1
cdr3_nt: TGTGCCAGCAGCCTGGTGCAGGTTCACGAGCAGTACTTC
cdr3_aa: CASSLVQVHEQYF

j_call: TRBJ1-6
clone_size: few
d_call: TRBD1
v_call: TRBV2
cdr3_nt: TGTGCCAGCACGATCCGGGGACAGGGGGACTCACCCCTCCACTTT
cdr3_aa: CASTIRGQGDSPLHF

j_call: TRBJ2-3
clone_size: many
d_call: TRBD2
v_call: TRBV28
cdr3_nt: TGTGCCAGCAGTTTGCCTAGCGGGACCACAGATACGCAGTATTTT
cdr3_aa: CASSLPSGTTDTQYF

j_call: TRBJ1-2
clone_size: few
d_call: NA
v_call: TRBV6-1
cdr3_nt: TGTGCCAGCAGTGGTCCACACCTTATAGCTAACTATGGCTACACCTTC
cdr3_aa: CASSGPHLIANYGYTF

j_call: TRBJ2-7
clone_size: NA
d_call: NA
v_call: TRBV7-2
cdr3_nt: TGTGCCAGCAGCTCCTGCATTACCTACGAGCAGTACTTC
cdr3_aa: CASSSCITYEQYF

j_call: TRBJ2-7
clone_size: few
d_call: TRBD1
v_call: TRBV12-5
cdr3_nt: TGTGCTAGTGCCTATTTGGTGGGACAGGGCCTCTACGAGCAGTACTTC
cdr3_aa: CASAYLVGQGLYEQYF

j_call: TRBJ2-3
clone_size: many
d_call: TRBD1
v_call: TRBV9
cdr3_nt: TGTGCCAGCAGCGTGTGGGGGACAGATCCCTCCGATACGCAGTATTTT
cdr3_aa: CASSVWGTDPSDTQYF

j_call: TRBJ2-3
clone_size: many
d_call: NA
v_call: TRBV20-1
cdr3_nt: TGCAGTGCTAGAGGTCTGGATACGCAGTATTTT
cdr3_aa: CSARGLDTQYF

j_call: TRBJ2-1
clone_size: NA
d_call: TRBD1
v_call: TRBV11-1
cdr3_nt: TGTGCCAGCAGCACGGGACAGGGCTCCTACAATGAGCAGTTCTTC
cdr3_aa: CASSTGQGSYNEQFF

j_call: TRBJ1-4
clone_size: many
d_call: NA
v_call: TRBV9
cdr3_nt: TGTGCCAGCAGCGGGCAGGTATCTACGGGTGAAAAACTGTTTTTT
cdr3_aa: CASSGQVSTGEKLFF

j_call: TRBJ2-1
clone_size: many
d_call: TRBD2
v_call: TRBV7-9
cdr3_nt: TGTGCCAGCAGCTTGACTAGCGGGGGATACAATGAGCAGTTCTTC
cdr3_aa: CASSLTSGGYNEQFF

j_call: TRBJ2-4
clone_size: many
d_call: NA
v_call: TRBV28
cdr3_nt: TGTGCCAGCAGAAGGCAGCAGGTACGGATTCAGTACTTC
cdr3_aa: CASRRQQVRIQYF

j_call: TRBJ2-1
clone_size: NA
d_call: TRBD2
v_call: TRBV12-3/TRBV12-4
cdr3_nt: TGTGCCAGCATTTTTTCCCCGGGCTTAGCGGGTTACAATGAGCAGTTCTTC
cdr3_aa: CASIFSPGLAGYNEQFF

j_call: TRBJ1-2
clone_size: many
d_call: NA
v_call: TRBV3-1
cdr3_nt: TGTGCCAGCAGCCAAACAACAGGTTTTGATGGCTACACCTTC
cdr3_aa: CASSQTTGFDGYTF

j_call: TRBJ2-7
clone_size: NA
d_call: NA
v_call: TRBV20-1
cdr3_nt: TGCAGTGCTGCGCAGGGGATGTACGAGCGGTACTTC
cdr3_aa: CSAAQGMYERYF

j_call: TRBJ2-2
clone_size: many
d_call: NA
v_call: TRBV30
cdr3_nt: TGTGCCTGGAGTCCGACCGGGGCCGGGGAGCTGTTTTTT
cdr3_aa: CAWSPTGAGELFF

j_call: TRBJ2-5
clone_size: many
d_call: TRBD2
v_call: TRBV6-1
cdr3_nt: TGTGCCAGCAGTGGCCCTCTAGCGGGAAGGTACCAAGAGACCCAGTACTTC
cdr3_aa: CASSGPLAGRYQETQYF